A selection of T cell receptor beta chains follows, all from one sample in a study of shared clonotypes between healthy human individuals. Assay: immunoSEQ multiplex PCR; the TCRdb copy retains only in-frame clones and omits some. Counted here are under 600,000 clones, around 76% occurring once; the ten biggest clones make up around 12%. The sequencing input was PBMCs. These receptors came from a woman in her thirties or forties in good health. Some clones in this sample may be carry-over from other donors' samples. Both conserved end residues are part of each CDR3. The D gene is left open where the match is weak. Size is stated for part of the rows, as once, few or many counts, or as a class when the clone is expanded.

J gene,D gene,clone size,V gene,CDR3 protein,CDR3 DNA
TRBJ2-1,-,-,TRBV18,CASSPRLAGLDNEQFF,TGTGCCAGCTCACCAAGGCTGGCGGGCCTCGACAATGAGCAGTTCTTC
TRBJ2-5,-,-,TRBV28,CASSWDPGTQYF,TGTGCCAGCAGTTGGGACCCTGGGACCCAGTACTTC
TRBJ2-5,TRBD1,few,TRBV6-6,CASSPDRGSETQYF,TGTGCCAGCTCCCCGGACAGGGGAAGTGAGACCCAGTACTTC
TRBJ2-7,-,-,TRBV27,CASGARLPPYEQYF,TGTGCCAGCGGCGCCCGCCTCCCCCCCTACGAGCAGTACTTC
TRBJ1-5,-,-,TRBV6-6,CASSTGLGNQPQHF,TGTGCCAGCAGTACTGGGTTAGGCAATCAGCCCCAGCATTTT
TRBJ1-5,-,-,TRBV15,CATSREGNQPQHF,TGTGCCACCAGCAGAGAAGGAAATCAGCCCCAGCATTTT
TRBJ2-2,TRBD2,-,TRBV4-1,CASSHQAGGTNTGELFF,TGCGCCAGCAGCCACCAGGCGGGAGGGACGAACACCGGGGAGCTGTTTTTT
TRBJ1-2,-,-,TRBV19,CASSTQGIGGFGYTF,TGTGCCAGTAGTACACAAGGAATAGGAGGGTTCGGCTACACCTTC
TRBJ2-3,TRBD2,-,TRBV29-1,CSVGTSGKQYF,TGCAGCGTTGGTACTAGCGGCAAGCAGTATTTT
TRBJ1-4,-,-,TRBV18,CASSLNTGQTVKLFF,TGTGCCAGCTCACTAAATACGGGACAAACAGTGAAGCTGTTTTTT
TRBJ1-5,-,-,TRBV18,CASSYRADQPQHF,TGTGCCAGCTCATATCGGGCGGATCAGCCCCAGCATTTT
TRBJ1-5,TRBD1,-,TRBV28,CASRPGTGGPPQHF,TGTGCCAGCAGACCCGGGACAGGGGGCCCGCCCCAGCATTTT
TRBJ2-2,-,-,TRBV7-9,CASSLRGGHTGELFF,TGTGCCAGCAGCTTAAGGGGAGGCCACACCGGGGAGCTGTTTTTT
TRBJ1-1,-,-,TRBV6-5,CASSSHRNTEAFF,TGTGCCAGCAGTAGTCACAGGAACACTGAAGCTTTCTTT
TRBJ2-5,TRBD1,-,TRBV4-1,CASSQDRPTGNQYF,TGCGCCAGCAGCCAAGATCGTCCGACAGGGAACCAGTACTTC
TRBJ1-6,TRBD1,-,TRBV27,CASSPDRGPNSPLHF,TGTGCCAGCAGTCCGGACAGGGGCCCTAATTCACCCCTCCACTTT
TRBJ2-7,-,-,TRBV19,CASTDNRYEQYF,TGTGCCAGTACCGACAACAGATACGAGCAGTACTTC
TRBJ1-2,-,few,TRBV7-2,CASSLVGSYGYTF,TGTGCCAGCAGCTTAGTTGGCAGCTATGGCTACACCTTC
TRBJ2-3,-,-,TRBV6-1,CASSEASSSTDTQYF,TGTGCCAGCAGTGAAGCTTCGTCTAGCACAGATACGCAGTATTTT
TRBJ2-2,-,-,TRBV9,CATGGPGELFF,TGTGCCACCGGTGGGCCCGGGGAGCTGTTTTTT
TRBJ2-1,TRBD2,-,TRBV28,CASSFRSGRTRNEQFF,TGTGCCAGCAGTTTTAGGAGCGGGAGGACCCGGAATGAGCAGTTCTTC
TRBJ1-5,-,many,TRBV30,CAWSSSGAFKYSNQPQHF,TGTGCCTGGAGTTCAAGCGGGGCGTTTAAGTATAGCAATCAGCCCCAGCATTTT
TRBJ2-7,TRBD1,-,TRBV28,CASSLWTGQGTYEQYF,TGTGCCAGCAGTTTATGGACAGGGCAGGGGACGTACGAGCAGTACTTC
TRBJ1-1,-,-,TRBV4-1,CASSPGGGLGEAFF,TGCGCCAGCAGCCCCGGGGGGGGGTTGGGAGAAGCTTTCTTT
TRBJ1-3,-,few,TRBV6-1,CASSEVYLGNTIYF,TGTGCCAGCAGTGAAGTATACCTTGGAAACACCATATATTTT
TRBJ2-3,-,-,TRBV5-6,CASSLGAERSTDTQYF,TGTGCCAGCAGCTTGGGGGCGGAGAGAAGCACAGATACGCAGTATTTT
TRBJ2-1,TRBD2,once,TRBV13,CASSGGGTRFGNEQFF,TGTGCCAGCAGCGGAGGGGGGACTAGGTTTGGCAATGAGCAGTTCTTC
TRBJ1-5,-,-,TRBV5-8,CASSLVKGQPQHF,TGTGCCAGCAGCTTGGTAAAGGGCCAGCCCCAGCATTTT
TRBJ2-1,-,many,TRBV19,CASSISLQNNEQFF,TGTGCCAGTAGTATCAGTCTTCAGAACAATGAGCAGTTCTTC
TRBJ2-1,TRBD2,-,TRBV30,CAWKAGVGEQFF,TGTGCCTGGAAGGCGGGAGTGGGTGAGCAGTTCTTC
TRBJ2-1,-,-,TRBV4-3,CASSQDWLNGGHNEQFF,TGCGCCAGCAGCCAAGATTGGCTTAACGGGGGCCACAATGAGCAGTTCTTC
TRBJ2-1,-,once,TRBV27,CASSLFSLGAGEQFF,TGTGCCAGCAGTTTATTCTCTTTGGGGGCGGGTGAGCAGTTCTTC
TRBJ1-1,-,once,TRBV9,CASSAGHLDTEAFF,TGTGCCAGCAGCGCCGGCCACCTGGACACTGAAGCTTTCTTT
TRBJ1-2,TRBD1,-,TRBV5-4,CASSFLTGADYGYTF,TGTGCCAGCAGCTTCCTTACAGGGGCAGACTATGGCTACACCTTC
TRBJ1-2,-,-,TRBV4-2,CASSQDGGPYGYTF,TGTGCCAGCAGCCAAGATGGGGGTCCCTATGGCTACACCTTC
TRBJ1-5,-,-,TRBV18,CASSPGHDQPQHF,TGTGCCAGCTCACCGGGACACGATCAGCCCCAGCATTTT
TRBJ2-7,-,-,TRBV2,CASRYGLLYEQYF,TGTGCCAGCAGATACGGACTACTCTACGAGCAGTACTTC
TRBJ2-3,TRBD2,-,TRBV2,CASSPGTSADTQYF,TGTGCCAGCAGTCCCGGGACTAGCGCGGATACGCAGTATTTT
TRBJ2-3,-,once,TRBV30,CAWSVRAFTQYF,TGTGCCTGGAGTGTACGTGCCTTTACGCAGTATTTT
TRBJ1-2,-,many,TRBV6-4,CASSDSAGVYGYTF,TGTGCCAGCAGTGACTCAGCAGGGGTTTATGGCTACACCTTC
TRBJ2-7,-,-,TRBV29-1,CSAETAISEQYF,TGCAGCGCCGAAACAGCGATCTCCGAGCAGTACTTC
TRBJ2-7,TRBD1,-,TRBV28,CASSQRDRGHEQYF,TGTGCCAGCAGTCAGCGGGACAGGGGCCACGAGCAGTACTTC
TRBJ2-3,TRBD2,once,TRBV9,CASSASGRAITDTQYF,TGTGCCAGCAGCGCTAGCGGGCGGGCCATCACAGATACGCAGTATTTT
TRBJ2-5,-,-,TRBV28,CASSSVQGTYQETQYF,TGTGCCAGCAGTTCCGTACAAGGGACGTACCAAGAGACCCAGTACTTC
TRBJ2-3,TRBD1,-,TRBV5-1,CASIPNRGDADTQYF,TGCGCCAGCATCCCTAACAGGGGGGACGCAGATACGCAGTATTTT
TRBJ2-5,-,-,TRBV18,CASSPPSQETQYF,TGTGCCAGCTCACCACCCTCACAAGAGACCCAGTACTTC
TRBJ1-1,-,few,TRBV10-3,CAISQGLNTEAFF,TGTGCCATCAGTCAGGGGCTGAACACTGAAGCTTTCTTT
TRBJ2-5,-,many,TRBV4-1,CASSRTLYAYQETQYF,TGCGCCAGCAGCCGAACCCTCTACGCGTACCAAGAGACCCAGTACTTC